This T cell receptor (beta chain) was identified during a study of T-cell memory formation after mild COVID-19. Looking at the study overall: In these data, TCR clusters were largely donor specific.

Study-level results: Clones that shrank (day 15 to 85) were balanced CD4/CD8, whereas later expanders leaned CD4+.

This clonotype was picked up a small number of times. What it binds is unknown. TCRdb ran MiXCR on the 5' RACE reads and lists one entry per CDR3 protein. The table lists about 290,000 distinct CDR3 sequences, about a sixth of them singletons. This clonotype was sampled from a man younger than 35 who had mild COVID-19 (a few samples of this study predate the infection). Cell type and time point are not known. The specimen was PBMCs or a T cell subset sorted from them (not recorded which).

The CDR3 DNA reads as TGTGCCAGCAGTGAAAGACAGGGATACGAGCAGTACGTC. Its translation: CASSERQGYEQYV. The chain combines TRBV6-2 or TRBV6-3 with TRBJ2-7; 7 bases are a match to TRBD1. Germline CDR1 reads MNHEY; CDR2 reads SVGEGT. V shed 5 bases, J shed 4 bases, and the junction held 5 bases outside the gene matches. The length of the CDR3 is 13 residues.